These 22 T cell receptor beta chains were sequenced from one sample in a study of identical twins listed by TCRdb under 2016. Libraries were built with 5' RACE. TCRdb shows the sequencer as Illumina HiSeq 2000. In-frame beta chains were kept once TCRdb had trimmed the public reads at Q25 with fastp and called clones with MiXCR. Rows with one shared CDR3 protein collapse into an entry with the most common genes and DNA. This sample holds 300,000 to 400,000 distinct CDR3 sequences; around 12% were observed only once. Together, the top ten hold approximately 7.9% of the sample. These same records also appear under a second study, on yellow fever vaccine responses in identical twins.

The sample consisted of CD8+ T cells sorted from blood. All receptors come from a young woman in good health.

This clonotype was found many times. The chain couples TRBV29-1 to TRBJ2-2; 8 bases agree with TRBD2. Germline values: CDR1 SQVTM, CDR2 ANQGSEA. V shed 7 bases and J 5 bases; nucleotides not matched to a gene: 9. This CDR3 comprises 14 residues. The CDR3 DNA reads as TGCAGCGCCTCAACGGGGGGGCGGACCGGGGAGCTGTTTTTT. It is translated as CSASTGGRTGELFF.

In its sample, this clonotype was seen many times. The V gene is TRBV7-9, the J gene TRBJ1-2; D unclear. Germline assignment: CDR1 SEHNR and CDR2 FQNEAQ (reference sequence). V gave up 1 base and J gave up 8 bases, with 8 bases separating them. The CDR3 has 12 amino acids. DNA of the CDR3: TGTGCCAGCAGCTTAGGAAGTCCGGGCTACACCTTC. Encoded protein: CASSLGSPGYTF.

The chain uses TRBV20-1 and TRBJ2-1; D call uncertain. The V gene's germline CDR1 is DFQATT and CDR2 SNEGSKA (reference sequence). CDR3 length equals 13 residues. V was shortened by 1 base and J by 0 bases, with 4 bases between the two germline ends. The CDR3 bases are TGCAGTGCTAGAGGCTTCTCCTACAATGAGCAGTTCTTC. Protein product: CSARGFSYNEQFF.

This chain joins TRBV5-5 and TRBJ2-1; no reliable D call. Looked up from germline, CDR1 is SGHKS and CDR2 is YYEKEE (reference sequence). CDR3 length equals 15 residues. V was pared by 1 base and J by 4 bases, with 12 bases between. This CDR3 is CASSLQTYGYNEQFF. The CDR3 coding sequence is TGTGCCAGCAGCTTGCAGACTTACGGGTACAATGAGCAGTTCTTC.

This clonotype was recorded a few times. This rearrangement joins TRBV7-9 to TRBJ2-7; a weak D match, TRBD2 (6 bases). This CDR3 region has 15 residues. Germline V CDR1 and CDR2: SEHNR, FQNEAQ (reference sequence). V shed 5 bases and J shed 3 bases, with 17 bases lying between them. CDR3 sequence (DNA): TGTGCCAGCAGCGAAGGAGGGCACTTTCTCTACGAGCAGTACGTC. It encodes CASSEGGHFLYEQYV.

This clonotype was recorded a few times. This CDR3 reads CASSLSAGGLYNEQFF. CDR3 nucleotide sequence: TGTGCCAGCAGCCTCTCAGCGGGGGGGCTCTACAATGAGCAGTTCTTC. V usage is TRBV9 and J usage is TRBJ2-1, with 10 bases identical to TRBD2. With 4 bases clipped from V and 3 bases from J, the junction kept 7 bases outside the gene matches. Germline V gene data show CDR1 as SGDLS and CDR2 as YYNGEE. This CDR3 comprises 16 residues. The full variable domain, completed using reference TRBV9 and TRBJ2-1, is DSGVTQTPKHLITATGQRVTLRCSPRSGDLSVYWYQQSLDQGLQFLIQYYNGEERAKGNILERFSAQQFPDLHSELNLSSLELGDSALYFCASSLSAGGLYNEQFFGPGTRLTVL.

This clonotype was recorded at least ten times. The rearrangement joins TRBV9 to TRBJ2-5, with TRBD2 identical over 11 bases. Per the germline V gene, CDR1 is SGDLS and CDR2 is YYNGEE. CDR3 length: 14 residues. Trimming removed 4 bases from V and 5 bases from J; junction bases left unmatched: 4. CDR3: CASSTSGSWETQYF. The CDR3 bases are TGTGCCAGCAGCACTAGCGGGAGCTGGGAGACCCAGTACTTC.

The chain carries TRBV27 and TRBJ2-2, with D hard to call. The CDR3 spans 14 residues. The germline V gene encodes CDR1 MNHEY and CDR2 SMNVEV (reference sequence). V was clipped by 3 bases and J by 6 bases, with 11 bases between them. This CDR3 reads CASSFFLSSGELFF. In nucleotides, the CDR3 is TGTGCCAGCAGTTTCTTCCTCTCGTCCGGGGAGCTGTTTTTT.

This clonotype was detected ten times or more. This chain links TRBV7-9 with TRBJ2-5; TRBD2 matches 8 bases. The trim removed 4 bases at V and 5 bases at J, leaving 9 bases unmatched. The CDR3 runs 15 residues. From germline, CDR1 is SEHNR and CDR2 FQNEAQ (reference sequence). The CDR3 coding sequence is TGTGCCAGCAGCTCAGCGGGAGAGGGTGAGGAGACCCAGTACTTC. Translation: CASSSAGEGEETQYF.

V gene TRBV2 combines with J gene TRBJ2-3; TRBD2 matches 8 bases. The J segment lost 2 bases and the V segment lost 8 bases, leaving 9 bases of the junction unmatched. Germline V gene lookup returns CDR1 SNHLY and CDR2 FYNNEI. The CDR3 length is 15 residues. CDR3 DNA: TGTGCCAGCCCGGGGACTAGACCACACACAGATACGCAGTATTTT. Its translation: CASPGTRPHTDTQYF.

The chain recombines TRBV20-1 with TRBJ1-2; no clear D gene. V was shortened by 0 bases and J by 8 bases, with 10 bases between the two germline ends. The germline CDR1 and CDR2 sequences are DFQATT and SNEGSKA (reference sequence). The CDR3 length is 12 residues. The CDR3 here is CSAREGRYGYTF. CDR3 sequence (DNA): TGCAGTGCTAGAGAAGGGAGGTACGGCTACACCTTC.

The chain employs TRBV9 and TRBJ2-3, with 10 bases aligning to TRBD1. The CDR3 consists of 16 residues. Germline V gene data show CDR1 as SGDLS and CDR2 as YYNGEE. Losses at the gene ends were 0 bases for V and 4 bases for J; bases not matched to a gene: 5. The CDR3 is CASSVAGTGDADTQYF. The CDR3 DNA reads TGTGCCAGCAGCGTAGCCGGGACAGGGGACGCAGATACGCAGTATTTT.

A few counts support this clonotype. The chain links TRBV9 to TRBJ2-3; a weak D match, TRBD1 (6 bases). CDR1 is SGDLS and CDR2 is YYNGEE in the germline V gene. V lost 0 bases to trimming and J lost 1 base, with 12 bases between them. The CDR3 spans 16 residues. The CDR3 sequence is CASSVGGGMGTDTQYF. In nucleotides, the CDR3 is TGTGCCAGCAGCGTAGGAGGGGGTATGGGCACAGATACGCAGTATTTT.

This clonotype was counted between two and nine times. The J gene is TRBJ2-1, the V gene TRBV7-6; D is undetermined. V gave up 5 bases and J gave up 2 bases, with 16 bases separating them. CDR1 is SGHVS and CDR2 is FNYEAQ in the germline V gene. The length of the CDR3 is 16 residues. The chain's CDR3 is CASSPSLAVAYNEQFF. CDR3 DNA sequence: TGTGCCAGCAGCCCAAGCCTCGCGGTCGCCTACAATGAGCAGTTCTTC. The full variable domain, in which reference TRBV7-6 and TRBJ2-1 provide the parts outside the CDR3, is GAGVSQSPRYKVTKRGQDVALRCDPISGHVSLYWYRQALGQGPEFLTYFNYEAQQDKSGLPNDRFSAERPEGSISTLTIQRTEQRDSAMYRCASSPSLAVAYNEQFFGPGTRLTVL.

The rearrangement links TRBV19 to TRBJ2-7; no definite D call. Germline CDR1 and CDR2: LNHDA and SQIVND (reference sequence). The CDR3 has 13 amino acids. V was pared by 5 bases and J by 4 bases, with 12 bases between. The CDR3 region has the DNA TGTGCCAGTAGTTTCTCGGACGGTTACGAGCAGTACGTC. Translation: CASSFSDGYEQYV.

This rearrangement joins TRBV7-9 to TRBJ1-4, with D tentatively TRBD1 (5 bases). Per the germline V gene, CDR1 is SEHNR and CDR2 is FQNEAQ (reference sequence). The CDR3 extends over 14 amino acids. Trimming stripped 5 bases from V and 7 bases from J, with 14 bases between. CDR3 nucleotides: TGTGCCAGCAGCCCCGGGGGTTGGGGTGAAAAACTGTTTTTT. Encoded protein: CASSPGGWGEKLFF.

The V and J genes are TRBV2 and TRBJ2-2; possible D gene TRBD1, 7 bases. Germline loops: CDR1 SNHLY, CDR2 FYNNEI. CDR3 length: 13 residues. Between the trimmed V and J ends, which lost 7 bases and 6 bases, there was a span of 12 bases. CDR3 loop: CASTGGLSGELFF. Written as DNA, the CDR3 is TGTGCCAGCACAGGGGGACTTTCCGGGGAGCTGTTTTTT.

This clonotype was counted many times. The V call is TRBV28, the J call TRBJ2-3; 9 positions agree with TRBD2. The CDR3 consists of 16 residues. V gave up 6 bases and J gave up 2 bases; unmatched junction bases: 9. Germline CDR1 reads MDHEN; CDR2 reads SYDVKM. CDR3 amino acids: CASRRTSDGLTDTQYF. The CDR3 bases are TGTGCCAGCAGAAGGACTAGCGATGGTCTCACAGATACGCAGTATTTT.

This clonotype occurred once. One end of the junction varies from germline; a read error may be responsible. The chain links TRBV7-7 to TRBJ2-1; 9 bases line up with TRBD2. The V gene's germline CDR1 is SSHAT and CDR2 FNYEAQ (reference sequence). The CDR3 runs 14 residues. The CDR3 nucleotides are TGTGCCAGCAGCTTAGAGATAGCGGGGGATGAGCACTTCTTC. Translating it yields CASSLEIAGDEHFF.

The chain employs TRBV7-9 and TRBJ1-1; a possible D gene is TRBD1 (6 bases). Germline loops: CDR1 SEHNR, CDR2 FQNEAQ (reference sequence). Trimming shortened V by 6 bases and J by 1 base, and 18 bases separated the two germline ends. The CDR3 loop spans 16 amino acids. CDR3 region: CASRRTDSSGNTEAFF. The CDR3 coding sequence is TGTGCCAGCAGACGCACGGACAGCTCAGGGAACACTGAAGCTTTCTTT.

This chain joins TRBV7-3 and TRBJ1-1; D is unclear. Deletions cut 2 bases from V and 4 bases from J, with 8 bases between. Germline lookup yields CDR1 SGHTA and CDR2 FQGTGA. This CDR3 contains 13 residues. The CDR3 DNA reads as TGTGCCAGCAGCTTAGGGTATGGCACTGAAGCTTTCTTT. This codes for CASSLGYGTEAFF.

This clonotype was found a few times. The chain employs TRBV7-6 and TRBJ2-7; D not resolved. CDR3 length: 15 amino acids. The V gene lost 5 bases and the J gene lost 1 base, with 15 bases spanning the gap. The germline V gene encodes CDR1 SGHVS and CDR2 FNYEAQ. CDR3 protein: CASSANWAPSYEQYV. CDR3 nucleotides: TGTGCCAGCAGCGCCAACTGGGCGCCTTCCTACGAGCAGTACGTC.